The table lists the clone carrying this T cell receptor beta chain with a count of one. The entry originates in a study of blood T cell repertoires in COVID-19. Study context: Samples representing acute and convalescent COVID-19 were sourced from the United States, Italy and Spain. T cells, B-cell-depleted T cells, or PBMCs supplied cDNA or gDNA.

In the authors' workflow: Amplification of reference gene primers provided the estimated nucleated cell counts. TCRdb's copy holds only in-frame clones and misses some; the assay was immunoSEQ multiplex PCR. The V and J calls and clone size were taken over from that table, and D and trimming were inferred from the DNA. The table includes about 380,000 clones, 90% detected once. CDR1 SEHNR and CDR2 FQNEAQ come from the germline V gene (reference sequence). V shed 1 base and J shed 1 base, with 7 bases lying between them. This CDR3 is built from 14 residues. Material for sequencing was peripheral blood. The TCR originated in a man younger than 35 with active or convalescent COVID-19. The rearrangement links TRBV7-9 to TRBJ1-1; D gene uncertain. The CDR3 DNA reads as TGTGCCAGCAGCTTAGACCTAGAGAACACTGAAGCTTTCTTT. It specifies CASSLDLENTEAFF.